The 3 T cell receptor beta chains reported below all come from one sample, sequenced in a study of T-cell memory formation after mild COVID-19. TCRdb ran MiXCR on the 5' RACE reads and lists one entry per CDR3 protein. The repertoire has hundreds of thousands of distinct CDR3 sequences, approximately 29% of them found once; the top ten carry approximately 13%. The sequencing input was PBMCs or a T cell subset sorted from them (not recorded which). These receptors were taken from an adult woman who had mild COVID-19 (a few samples of this study predate the infection). Cell type and time point are not known.

The V and J genes are TRBV12-3 or TRBV12-4 and TRBJ2-1; a weak D match, TRBD1 (5 bases). Between the trimmed V and J ends, which lost 6 bases and 5 bases, there was a span of 14 bases. The CDR3 has 14 residues. CDR3 region: CASRPSLQDNEQFF. The CDR3 bases are TGTGCCAGCAGACCTAGTTTACAGGACAATGAGCAGTTCTTC.

The chain uses TRBV6-2 or TRBV6-3 and TRBJ2-2, with D tentatively TRBD1 or TRBD2 (5 bases each). The CDR3 length is 16 residues. Trimming shortened V by 7 bases and J by 3 bases, and 18 bases separated the two germline ends. Germline CDR1 is MNHEY and CDR2 is SVGEGT. The CDR3 region is CASTGTGVAHTGELFF. The CDR3 region has the DNA TGTGCCAGCACGGGTACAGGAGTAGCGCACACCGGGGAGCTGTTTTTT.

The CDR3 nucleotides are TGTGCCAGCAGCTCGGGTCCTGAGGTGGCTAACTATGGCTACACCTTC. This sequence encodes CASSSGPEVANYGYTF. The chain recombines TRBV5-4 with TRBJ1-2; D gene unclear. V was cut by 3 bases and J by 0 bases, with 15 bases left in between. Per germline, CDR1 SGHNT and CDR2 YYREEE (reference sequence). The CDR3 contains 16 residues. The complete variable domain, with remaining parts taken from reference TRBV5-4 and TRBJ1-2, reads ETGVTQSPTHLIKTRGQQVTLRCSSQSGHNTVSWYQQALGQGPQFIFQYYREEENGRGNFPPRFSGLQFPNYSSELNVNALELDDSALYLCASSSGPEVANYGYTFGSGTRLTVV.